This record looks at one T cell receptor (beta chain) sequence and its context. Its specificity is not known. This CDR3 spans 14 amino acids. Trimming cost V 5 bases and J 7 bases, with 14 bases left between them. The germline V gene encodes CDR1 LNHDA and CDR2 SQIVND (reference sequence). The protocol was immunoSEQ multiplex PCR, while the TCRdb copy is restricted to in-frame clones and leaves out a portion. The table includes about 480,000 clones, around 88% detected once. The data were taken from a study of Ad26.COV2.S vaccination and SARS-CoV-2 variants. Study-level background: It was the COV1001 Ad26.COV2.S trial arm that included the donor. Findings and limits, study-wide: Those who received vaccine or placebo ended up with similar non-spike TCR breadth.

Treatment meaning: around 19 received Ad26.COV2.S at low or high dose, single or two shots; five or six received placebo; per-sample allocation not given. Sampling was performed 63 days after the first vaccine or placebo injection. Source: peripheral blood, taken in a trial of Ad26.COV2.S vaccine versus placebo. This clonotype was sampled from a person aged 18-65 years who received the Ad26.COV2.S COVID-19 vaccine or a placebo. V gene TRBV19 combines with J gene TRBJ2-2; no clear D gene. CDR3 in amino acids: CASSPSFRVGELFF. The CDR3 coding sequence is TGTGCCAGTAGTCCCAGCTTCCGGGTCGGGGAGCTGTTTTTT.